This entry is about one T cell receptor beta chain. Its specificity is unknown. This CDR3 has 16 residues. Germline lookup yields CDR1 SGHVS and CDR2 FNYEAQ. Trimming cost V 0 bases and J 3 bases, with 15 bases left between them. The method was immunoSEQ multiplex PCR; TCRdb's version includes in-frame clones alone and lacks a portion of them. The sample has about 96,000 clones, around 90% seen once. The data derive from a study of graft-versus-host responses after intestinal transplantation. Study results and caveats: Elevated graft-versus-host to host-versus-graft clonal ratios in allografts were recorded for patients with graft-donor T cell macrochimerism.

This receptor was identified in a human donor who received an intestinal transplant. The sample here was unstimulated CD4+ T cells sorted from spleen or lymph node cells, taken before intestinal transplant. The chain uses TRBV7-6 and TRBJ2-7; tentative D call: TRBD2 (5 bases). The CDR3 sequence: CASSLAPGLAVYEQYF. The CDR3 DNA is TGTGCCAGCAGCTTAGCGCCTGGTCTAGCCGTCTACGAGCAGTACTTC.